A single sample gave rise to the 5 T cell receptor beta chains below, sequenced in a study of cytomegalovirus exposure and HLA in healthy donors. In the PCR, 60 Vbeta and 13 Jbeta primers were used. The method was immunoSEQ multiplex PCR; TCRdb's version includes in-frame clones alone and lacks a portion of them. The sample records about 160,000 clones, roughly 80% being singletons. The source material was PBMCs. The origin of the receptors is a man aged 45-60 years in good health and CMV-seropositive.

This clone was seen only a few times. The chain recombines TRBV7-2 with TRBJ1-5; 8 bases agree with TRBD1. Germline lookup yields CDR1 SGHTA and CDR2 FQGNSA. The CDR3 is 19 amino acids. J was trimmed by 0 bases and V by 1 base; bases with no gene match: 11. CDR3: CASSLGGGVGQVSNQPQHF. CDR3 DNA: TGTGCCAGCAGCTTAGGGGGAGGGGTGGGACAGGTTAGCAATCAGCCCCAGCATTTT.

This chain joins TRBV27 and TRBJ2-7; 9 nucleotides agree with TRBD2. V shed 10 bases, J shed 3 bases, and the junction held 13 bases outside the gene matches. CDR3 length equals 15 residues. Looked up from germline, CDR1 is MNHEY and CDR2 is SMNVEV (reference sequence). In nucleotides, the CDR3 is TGTGCCACCGGCAGGGCGGGAGGGCCTAGCTACGAGCAGTACTTC. Residues: CATGRAGGPSYEQYF.

The chain combines TRBV6-5 with TRBJ2-3; 10 bases map to TRBD2. With V trimmed by 10 bases and J by 4 bases, 8 bases remained unmatched. The germline gives CDR1 MNHEY, CDR2 SVGAGI. CDR3 size: 14 residues. CDR3: CATERGGSSDTQYF. DNA for the CDR3: TGTGCCACCGAGCGGGGGGGGAGTTCAGATACGCAGTATTTT.

This chain connects TRBV27 to TRBJ2-5; possible D gene TRBD1, 5 bases. Trimming took 5 bases from V and 5 from J, leaving 15 bases between them. Germline V gene sequence: CDR1 MNHEY, CDR2 SMNVEV (reference sequence). This CDR3 comprises 14 residues. The CDR3 DNA reads as TGTGCCAGCAGTCCCAGGGTTACTCTGGAGACCCAGTACTTC. Protein product: CASSPRVTLETQYF.

The chain combines TRBV10-3 with TRBJ1-5, with a possible D match to TRBD1 (6 bases). Deletions cut 5 bases from V and 7 bases from J, with 12 bases between. This CDR3 is built from 13 residues. Germline CDR1 ENHRY, CDR2 SYGVKD. For the CDR3, the DNA is TGTGCCATCAGTCGGACAGATTACCAGCCCCAGCATTTT. This encodes CAISRTDYQPQHF.